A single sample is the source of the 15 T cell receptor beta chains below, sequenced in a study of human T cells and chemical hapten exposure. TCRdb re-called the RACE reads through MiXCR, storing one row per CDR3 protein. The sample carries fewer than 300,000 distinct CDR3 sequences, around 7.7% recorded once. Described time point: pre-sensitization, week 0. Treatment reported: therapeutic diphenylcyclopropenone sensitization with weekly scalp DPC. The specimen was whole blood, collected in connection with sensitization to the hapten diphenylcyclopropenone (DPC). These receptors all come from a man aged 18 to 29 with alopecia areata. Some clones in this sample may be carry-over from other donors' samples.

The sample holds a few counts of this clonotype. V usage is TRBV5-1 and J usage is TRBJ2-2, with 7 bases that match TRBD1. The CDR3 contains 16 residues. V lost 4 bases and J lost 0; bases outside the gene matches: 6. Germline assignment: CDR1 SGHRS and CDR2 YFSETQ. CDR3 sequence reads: CASSPRTGTNTGELFF. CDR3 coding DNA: TGCGCCAGCAGCCCCCGGACAGGAACGAACACCGGGGAGCTGTTTTTT.

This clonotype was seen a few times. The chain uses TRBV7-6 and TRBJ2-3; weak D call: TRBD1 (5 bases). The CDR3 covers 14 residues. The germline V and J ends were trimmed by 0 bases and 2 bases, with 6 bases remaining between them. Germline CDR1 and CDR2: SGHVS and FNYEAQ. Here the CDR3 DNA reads TGTGCCAGCAGCTTAGCGACAGCCACAGATACGCAGTATTTT. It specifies CASSLATATDTQYF.

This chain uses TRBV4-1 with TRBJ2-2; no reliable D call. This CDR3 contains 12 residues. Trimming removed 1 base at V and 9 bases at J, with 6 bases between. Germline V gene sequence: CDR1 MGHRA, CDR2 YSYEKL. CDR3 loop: CASSQAPRELFF. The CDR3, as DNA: TGCGCCAGCAGCCAAGCCCCGAGGGAGCTGTTTTTT.

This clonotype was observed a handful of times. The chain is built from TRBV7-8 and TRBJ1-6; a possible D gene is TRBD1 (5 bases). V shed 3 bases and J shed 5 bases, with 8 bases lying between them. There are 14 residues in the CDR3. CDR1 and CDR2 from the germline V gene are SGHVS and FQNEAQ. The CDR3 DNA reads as TGTGCCAGCAGCTTTAAAGGGGATAATTCACCCCTCCACTTT. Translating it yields CASSFKGDNSPLHF.

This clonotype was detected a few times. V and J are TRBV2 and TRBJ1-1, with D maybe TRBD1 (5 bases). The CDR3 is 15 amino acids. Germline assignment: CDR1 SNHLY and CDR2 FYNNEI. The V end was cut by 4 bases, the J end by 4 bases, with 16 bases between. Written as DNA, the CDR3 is TGTGCCAGCAGTGCCGGGACCCGCCTAGTCACTGAAGCTTTCTTT. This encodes CASSAGTRLVTEAFF.

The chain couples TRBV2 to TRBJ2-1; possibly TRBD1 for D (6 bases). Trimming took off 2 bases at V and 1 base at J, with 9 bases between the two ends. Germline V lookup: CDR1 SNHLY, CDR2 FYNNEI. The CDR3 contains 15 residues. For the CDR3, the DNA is TGTGCCAGCAGTGAAAGGCAGGGGTCCTACAATGAGCAGTTCTTC. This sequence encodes CASSERQGSYNEQFF.

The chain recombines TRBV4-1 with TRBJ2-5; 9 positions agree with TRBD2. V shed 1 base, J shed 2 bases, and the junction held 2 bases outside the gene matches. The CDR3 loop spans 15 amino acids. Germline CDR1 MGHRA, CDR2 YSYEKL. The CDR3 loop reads CASSQVTSGQETQYF. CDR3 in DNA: TGCGCCAGCAGCCAAGTTACTAGCGGGCAAGAGACCCAGTACTTC.

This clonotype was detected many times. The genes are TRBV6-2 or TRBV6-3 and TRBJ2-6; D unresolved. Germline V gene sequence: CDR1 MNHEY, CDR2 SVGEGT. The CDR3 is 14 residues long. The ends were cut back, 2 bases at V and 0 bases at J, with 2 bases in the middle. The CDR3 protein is CASSYSSGANVLTF. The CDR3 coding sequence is TGTGCCAGCAGTTACAGCTCTGGGGCCAACGTCCTGACTTTC.

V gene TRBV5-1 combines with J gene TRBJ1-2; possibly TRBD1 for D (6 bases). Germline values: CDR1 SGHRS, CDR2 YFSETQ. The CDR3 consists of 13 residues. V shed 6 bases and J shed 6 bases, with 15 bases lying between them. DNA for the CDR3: TGCGCCAGCACCGTACAGGGCCGGGATGGCTACACCTTC. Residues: CASTVQGRDGYTF.

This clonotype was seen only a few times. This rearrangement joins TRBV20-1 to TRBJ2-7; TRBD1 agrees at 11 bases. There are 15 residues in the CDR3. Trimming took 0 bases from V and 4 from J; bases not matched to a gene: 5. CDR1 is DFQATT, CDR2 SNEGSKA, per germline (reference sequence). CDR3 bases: TGCAGTGCTAGAGACTTGGACAGGGGGCGGTACGAGCAGTACTTC. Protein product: CSARDLDRGRYEQYF.

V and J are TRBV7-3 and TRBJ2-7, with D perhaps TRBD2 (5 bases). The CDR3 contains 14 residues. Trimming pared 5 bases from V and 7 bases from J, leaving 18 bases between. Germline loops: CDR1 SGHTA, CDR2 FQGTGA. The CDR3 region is CASSPGRGGGEQYF. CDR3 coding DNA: TGTGCCAGCAGCCCCGGACGGGGTGGTGGGGAGCAGTACTTC.

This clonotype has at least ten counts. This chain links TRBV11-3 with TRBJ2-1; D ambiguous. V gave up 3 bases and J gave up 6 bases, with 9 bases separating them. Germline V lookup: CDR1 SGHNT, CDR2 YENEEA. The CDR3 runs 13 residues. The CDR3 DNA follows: TGTGCCAGCAGCTTGAGCCCGGTCAATGAGCAGTTCTTC. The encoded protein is CASSLSPVNEQFF.

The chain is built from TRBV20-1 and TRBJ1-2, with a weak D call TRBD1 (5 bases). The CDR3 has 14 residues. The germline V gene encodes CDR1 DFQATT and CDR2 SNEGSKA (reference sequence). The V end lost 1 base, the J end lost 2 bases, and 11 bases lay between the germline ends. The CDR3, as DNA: TGCAGTGCTAGAGTTGGAAACAGGAACTATGGCTACACCTTC. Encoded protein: CSARVGNRNYGYTF.

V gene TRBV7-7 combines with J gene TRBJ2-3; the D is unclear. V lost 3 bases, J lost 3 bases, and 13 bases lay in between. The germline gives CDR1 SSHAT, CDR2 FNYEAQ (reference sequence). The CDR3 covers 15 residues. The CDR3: CASSLSVRRTDTQYF. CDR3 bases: TGTGCCAGCAGCTTGAGCGTGAGAAGGACAGATACGCAGTATTTT.

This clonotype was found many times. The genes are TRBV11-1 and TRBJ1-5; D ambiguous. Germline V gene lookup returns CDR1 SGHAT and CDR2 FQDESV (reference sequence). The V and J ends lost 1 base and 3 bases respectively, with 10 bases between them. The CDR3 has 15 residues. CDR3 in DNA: TGTGCCAGCAGCTTAGGGGCTGTCTCCAATCAGCCCCAGCATTTT. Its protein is CASSLGAVSNQPQHF.